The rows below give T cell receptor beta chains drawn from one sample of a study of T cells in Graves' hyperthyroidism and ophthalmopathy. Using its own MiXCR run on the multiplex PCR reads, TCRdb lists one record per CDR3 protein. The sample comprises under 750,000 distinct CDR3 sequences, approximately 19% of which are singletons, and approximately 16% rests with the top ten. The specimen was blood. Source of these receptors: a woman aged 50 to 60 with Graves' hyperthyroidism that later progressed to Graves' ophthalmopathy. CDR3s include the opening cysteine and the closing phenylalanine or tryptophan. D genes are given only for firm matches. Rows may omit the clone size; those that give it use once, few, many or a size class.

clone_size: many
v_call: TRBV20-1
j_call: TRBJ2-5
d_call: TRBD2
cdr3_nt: TGCAGTGCTAGAAGGGCGGGGGGACCAGAGACCCAGTACTTC
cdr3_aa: CSARRAGGPETQYF

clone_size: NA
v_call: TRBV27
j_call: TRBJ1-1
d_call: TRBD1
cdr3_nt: TGTGCCAGCTGGGGACAGGCGAGGAACACTGAAGCTTTCTTT
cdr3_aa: CASWGQARNTEAFF

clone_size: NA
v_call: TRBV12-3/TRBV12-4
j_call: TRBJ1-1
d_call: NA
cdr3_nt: TGTGCCAGCACCCAAAACACTGAAGCTTTCTTT
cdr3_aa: CASTQNTEAFF

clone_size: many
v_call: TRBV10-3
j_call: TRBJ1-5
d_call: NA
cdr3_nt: TGTGCCATCGGGGACATAGGAATCAATCAGCCCCAGCATTTT
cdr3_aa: CAIGDIGINQPQHF

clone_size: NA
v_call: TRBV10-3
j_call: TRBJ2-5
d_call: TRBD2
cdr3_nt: TGTGCCATCAGTGAGTCGAAGGGAGGGCAAGAGACCCAGTACTTC
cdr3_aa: CAISESKGGQETQYF

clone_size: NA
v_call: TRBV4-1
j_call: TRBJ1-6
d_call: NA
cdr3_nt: TGCGCCAGCAGCCAAGAAGGGGAGACGGCAGGCCAACCCCGCTCCTATAATTCACCCCTCCACTTT
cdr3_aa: CASSQEGETAGQPRSYNSPLHF

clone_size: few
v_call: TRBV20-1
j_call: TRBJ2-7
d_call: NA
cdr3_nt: TGCAGTGCTAGAGGGCGATCCCTGGGGACGAACGAGCAGTACTTC
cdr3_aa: CSARGRSLGTNEQYF

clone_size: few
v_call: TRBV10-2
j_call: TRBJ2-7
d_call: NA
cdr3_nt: TGCGCCAGCAGCAAATCCCAACAGGGAGGAGTAGACGAGCAGTACTTC
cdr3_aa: CASSKSQQGGVDEQYF

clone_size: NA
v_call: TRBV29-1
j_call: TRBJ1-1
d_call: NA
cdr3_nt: TGCAGCGTTGCCGACTTCACGAACACTGAAGCTTTCTTT
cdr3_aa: CSVADFTNTEAFF

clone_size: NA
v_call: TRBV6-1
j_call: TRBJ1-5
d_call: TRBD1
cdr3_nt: TGTGCCAGCAGTGAGGACAGGGGCTTTTATGATAGCAATCAGCCCCAGCATTTT
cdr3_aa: CASSEDRGFYDSNQPQHF

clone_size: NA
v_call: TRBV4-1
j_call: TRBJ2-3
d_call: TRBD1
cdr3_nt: TGCGCCAGCAGCCACCTGGGGGGGACAGGGACATCAGATACGCAGTATTTT
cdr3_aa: CASSHLGGTGTSDTQYF

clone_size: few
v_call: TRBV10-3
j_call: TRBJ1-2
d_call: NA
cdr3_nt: TGTGCCATCAGTGGTGACAGTCAATATGGCTACACCTTC
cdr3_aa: CAISGDSQYGYTF

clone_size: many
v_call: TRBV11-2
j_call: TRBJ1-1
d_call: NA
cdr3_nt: TGTGCCAGCAGCTTAGTCAGGAGGAACACTGAAGCTTTCTTT
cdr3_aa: CASSLVRRNTEAFF

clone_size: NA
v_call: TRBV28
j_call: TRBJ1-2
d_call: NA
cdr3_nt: TGTGCCAGCAGTTTAGGCAGCTGGGGCTACACCTTC
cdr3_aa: CASSLGSWGYTF

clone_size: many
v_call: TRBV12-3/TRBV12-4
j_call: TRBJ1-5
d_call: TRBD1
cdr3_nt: TGTGCCAGCAACAGGGGAGGTTGGCAGCCCCAGCATTTT
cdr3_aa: CASNRGGWQPQHF

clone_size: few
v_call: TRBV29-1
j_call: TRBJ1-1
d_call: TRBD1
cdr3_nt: TGCAGCGTTGAATTCCCCGACAGGGCTCCGGAAGCTTTCTTT
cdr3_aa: CSVEFPDRAPEAFF

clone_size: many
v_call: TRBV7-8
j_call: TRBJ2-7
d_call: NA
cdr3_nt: TGTGCCAGCAGCGCCCCCGGGGGGCCTAAACCCTACGAGCAGTACTTC
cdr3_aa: CASSAPGGPKPYEQYF

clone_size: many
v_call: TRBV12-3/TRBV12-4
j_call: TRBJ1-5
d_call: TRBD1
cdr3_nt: TGTGCCAGCACTTCGAGAACAGGGGTTCAGCCCCAGCATTTT
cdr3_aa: CASTSRTGVQPQHF

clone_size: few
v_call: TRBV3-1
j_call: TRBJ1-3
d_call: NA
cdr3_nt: TGTGCCAGCAGCCAACCGACCGGTGGAAACACCATATATTTT
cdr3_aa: CASSQPTGGNTIYF

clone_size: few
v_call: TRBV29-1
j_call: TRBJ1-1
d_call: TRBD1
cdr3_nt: TGCAGCGTACGCACCGGGACAGGGGGCACTGAAGCTTTCTTT
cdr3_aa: CSVRTGTGGTEAFF

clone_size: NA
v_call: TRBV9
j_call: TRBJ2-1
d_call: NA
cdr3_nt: TGTGCCAGCAGCCCGTTACCAGATAAGGGGGATTTTCTGTTCTTC
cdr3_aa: CASSPLPDKGDFLFF

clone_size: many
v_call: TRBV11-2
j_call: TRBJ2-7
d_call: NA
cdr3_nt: TGTGCCAGCAGCTTAGACGGCCGAACCTACGAGCAGTACTTC
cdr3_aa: CASSLDGRTYEQYF

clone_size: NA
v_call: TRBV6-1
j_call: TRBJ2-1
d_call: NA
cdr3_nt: TGTGCCAGCAGTGAATCCTGGTCCACGGGCTACAATGAGCAGTTCTTC
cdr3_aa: CASSESWSTGYNEQFF

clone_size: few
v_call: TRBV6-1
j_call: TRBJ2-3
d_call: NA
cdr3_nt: TGTGCCAGCAGTGAAAGATTGAGGGGATTGCCAGATACGCAGTATTTT
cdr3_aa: CASSERLRGLPDTQYF

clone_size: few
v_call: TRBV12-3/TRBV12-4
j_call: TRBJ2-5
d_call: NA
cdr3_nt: TGTGCCAGCAGTTTATATGGCCGGCCAGAGACCCAGTACTTC
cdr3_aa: CASSLYGRPETQYF

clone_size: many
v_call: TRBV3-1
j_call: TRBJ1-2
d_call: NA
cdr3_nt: TGTGCCAGCAGCCAGCCTCAGGGAAACTATGGCTACACCTTC
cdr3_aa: CASSQPQGNYGYTF

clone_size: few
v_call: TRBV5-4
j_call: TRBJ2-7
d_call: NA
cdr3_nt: TGTGCCAGCAGCTTAGAACCGGGGGGCCCCCTCTACGAGCAGTACTTC
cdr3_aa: CASSLEPGGPLYEQYF

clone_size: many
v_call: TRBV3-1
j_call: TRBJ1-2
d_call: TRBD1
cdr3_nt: TGTGCCAGCAGTGACAGGGATGAACTAGTATTTTATGGCTACACCTTC
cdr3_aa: CASSDRDELVFYGYTF

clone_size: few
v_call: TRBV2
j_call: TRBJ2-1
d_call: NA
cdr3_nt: TGTGCCAGCAGTGCATCTGGCAATGAGCAGTTCTTC
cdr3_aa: CASSASGNEQFF

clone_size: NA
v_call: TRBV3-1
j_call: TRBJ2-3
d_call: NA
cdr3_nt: TGTGCCAGCAGCAGCCCCGAGGGGCGCACAGATACGCAGTATTTT
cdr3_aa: CASSSPEGRTDTQYF

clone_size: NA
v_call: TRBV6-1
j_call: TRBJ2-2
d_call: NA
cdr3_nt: TGTGCCAGCAGGGACCCCGGCGTGGGGCCGGACACCGGGGAGCTGTTTTTT
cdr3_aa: CASRDPGVGPDTGELFF

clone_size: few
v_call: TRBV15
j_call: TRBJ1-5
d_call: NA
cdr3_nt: TGTGCCACCAGCAGAGAGGGGGGGGGAGGTCAGCCCCAGCATTTT
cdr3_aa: CATSREGGGGQPQHF

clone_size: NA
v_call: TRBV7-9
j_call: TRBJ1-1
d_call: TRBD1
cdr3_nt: TGTGCCAGCAGCCACGACAGGGCCGGGAGCACTGAAGCTTTCTTT
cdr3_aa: CASSHDRAGSTEAFF

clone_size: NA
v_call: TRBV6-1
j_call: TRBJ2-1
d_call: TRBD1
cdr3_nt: TGTGCCAGCAAACGATGGACAGGGGTTCAGTGGAATGAGCAGTTCTTC
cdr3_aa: CASKRWTGVQWNEQFF

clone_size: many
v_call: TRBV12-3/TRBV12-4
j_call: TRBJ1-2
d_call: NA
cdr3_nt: TGTGCCAGCAGTTCCCCCCCGCGCGGTGGCTACACCTTC
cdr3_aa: CASSSPPRGGYTF

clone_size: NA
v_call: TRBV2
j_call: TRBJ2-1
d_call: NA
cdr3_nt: TGTGCCAGCGTCACTTCTGGGAGCTCCTACAATGAGCAGTTCTTC
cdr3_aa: CASVTSGSSYNEQFF

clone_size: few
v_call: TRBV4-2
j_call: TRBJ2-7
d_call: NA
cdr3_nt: TGTGCCAGCAGCCAAGGCTTGGGGGGTTCCCCCTACGAGCAGTACTTC
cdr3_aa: CASSQGLGGSPYEQYF

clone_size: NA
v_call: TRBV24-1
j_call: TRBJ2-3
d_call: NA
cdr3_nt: TGTGCCACCAGTGATCCCGGCAGGAAGAGCACAGATACGCAGTATTTT
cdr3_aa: CATSDPGRKSTDTQYF

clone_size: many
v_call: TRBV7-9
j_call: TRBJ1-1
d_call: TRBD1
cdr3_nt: TGTGCCAGCAGCCCAGACAGGGACATTGACACTGAAGCTTTCTTT
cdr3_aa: CASSPDRDIDTEAFF

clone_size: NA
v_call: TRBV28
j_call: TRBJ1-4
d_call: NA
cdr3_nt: TGTGCCAGCGCCCTATCCGGGAGCAGTAATGAAAAACTGTTTTTT
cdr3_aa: CASALSGSSNEKLFF

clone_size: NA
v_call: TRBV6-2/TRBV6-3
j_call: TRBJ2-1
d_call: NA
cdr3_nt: TGTGCCAGCACCCCCTCCCGGATGGGGGGGCACAATGAGCAGTTCTTC
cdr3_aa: CASTPSRMGGHNEQFF

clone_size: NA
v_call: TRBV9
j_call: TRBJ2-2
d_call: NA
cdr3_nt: TGTGCCAGCAGCGTGGGACCTGACCCGAACACCGGGGAGCTGTTTTTT
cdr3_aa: CASSVGPDPNTGELFF

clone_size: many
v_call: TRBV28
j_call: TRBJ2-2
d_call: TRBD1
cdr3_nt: TGTGCCAGCAGCCATAACAGGGGGCAAGGCACCGGGGAGCTGTTTTTT
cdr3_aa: CASSHNRGQGTGELFF

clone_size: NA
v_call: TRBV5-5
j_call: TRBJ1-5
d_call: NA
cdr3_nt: TGTGCCAGCTCCTGGGCAGCCGCCCCCGGGACAAGTCAGCCCCAGCATTTT
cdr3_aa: CASSWAAAPGTSQPQHF

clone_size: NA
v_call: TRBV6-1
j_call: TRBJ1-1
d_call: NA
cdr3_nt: TGTGCCAGCAATTTGGACAGTGTGAGTGGAGCTTTCTTT
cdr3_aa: CASNLDSVSGAFF

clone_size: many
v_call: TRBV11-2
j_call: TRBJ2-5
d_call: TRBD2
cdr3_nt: TGTGCCAGCAGTCGTCCGGGGGGGCAGGGTGAGACCCAGTACTTC
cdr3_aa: CASSRPGGQGETQYF

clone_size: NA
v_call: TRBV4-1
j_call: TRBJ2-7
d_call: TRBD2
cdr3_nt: TGCGCCAGCAGCCCTGTCCTAGCGGGGGCGAACTCCTACGAGCAGTACTTC
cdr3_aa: CASSPVLAGANSYEQYF